A selection of T cell receptor beta chains follows, all from one sample in a study of cytomegalovirus exposure and HLA in healthy donors. The data were produced by immunoSEQ multiplex PCR, yet TCRdb's version contains in-frame clones alone and is incomplete. The table lists under 150,000 clones, about 79% of them singletons. What was sequenced was PBMCs. These receptors originate from a man aged 45-60 years in good health and CMV-seronegative. Both conserved end residues are part of each CDR3. Fields, in order: clone size, D gene, V gene, J gene, CDR3 DNA, CDR3 protein. D genes are given only for firm matches. Not all rows give a size; the values are once, few, many and, for expanded clones, a class.

>-|TRBD1|TRBV29-1|TRBJ2-7
TGCAGCGTCGTGACAGGGTTCTCTGGCGAGCAGTACTTC
CSVVTGFSGEQYF
>-|-|TRBV29-1|TRBJ2-7
TGCAGCGTCCCCCGGGGACACCTATACGAGCAGTACTTC
CSVPRGHLYEQYF
>-|TRBD1|TRBV4-1|TRBJ1-5
TGCGCCAGCAGCCAAGATGGGGACAGGTTGGGGCGCCAGCCCCAGCATTTT
CASSQDGDRLGRQPQHF
>-|-|TRBV5-4|TRBJ2-1
TGTGCCAGCAGCTTGATCTCTGGTGGCAGCTCCTACAATGAGCAGTTCTTC
CASSLISGGSSYNEQFF
>-|TRBD2|TRBV18|TRBJ2-3
TGTGCCAGCTCCTCTTTAGCGGGGGGAGACACAGATACGCAGTATTTT
CASSSLAGGDTDTQYF
>few|-|TRBV2|TRBJ2-5
TGTGCCAGCAGTCGTCAAGAGACCCAGTACTTC
CASSRQETQYF
>-|TRBD1|TRBV4-1|TRBJ1-5
TGCGCCAGCAGCCAAGACCCCGGACAGGGTCGTCAGCCCCAGCATTTT
CASSQDPGQGRQPQHF
>-|-|TRBV10-2|TRBJ2-7
TGCGCCAGCAGTACAGGACACCAAGGGTACGAGCAGTACTTC
CASSTGHQGYEQYF
>-|TRBD2|TRBV7-9|TRBJ2-3
TGTGCCAGCAGCTTAGAACTAGCGGGGACAGATACGCAGTATTTT
CASSLELAGTDTQYF
>-|-|TRBV7-9|TRBJ2-7
TGTGCCAGCAGCTTAGGGGACGGGACACACTACGAGCAGTACTTC
CASSLGDGTHYEQYF
>-|TRBD1|TRBV13|TRBJ2-3
TGTGCCAGCAGTACCCGGGGACAGGACACAGATACGCAGTATTTT
CASSTRGQDTDTQYF
>-|-|TRBV19|TRBJ1-3
TGTGCCAGTAGGACCGGGTTCAGGGGAAGAAGAGGAAACACCATATATTTT
CASRTGFRGRRGNTIYF
>-|TRBD2|TRBV2|TRBJ2-3
TGTGCCAGCAGCGGGGGACTAGCGGGTGGCACAGATACGCAGTATTTT
CASSGGLAGGTDTQYF
>-|-|TRBV4-2|TRBJ2-1
TGTGCCAGCAGCCACGGGTCAGAGACCAATGAGCAGTTCTTC
CASSHGSETNEQFF
>-|TRBD1|TRBV7-9|TRBJ1-1
TGTGCCAGCAGCTTCCAGGACAGGGGGACTGAAGCTTTCTTT
CASSFQDRGTEAFF
>-|-|TRBV2|TRBJ1-2
TGTGCCAGCAGTGCAAACAGGGTGAACTATGGCTACACCTTC
CASSANRVNYGYTF
>-|-|TRBV5-6|TRBJ2-5
TGTGCCAGCAGCTTTGGGGCGGGGCAAGAGACCCAGTACTTC
CASSFGAGQETQYF
>-|TRBD2|TRBV6-6|TRBJ2-1
TGTGCCAGCAGTTACGCGGGGGGGTACAATGAGCAGTTCTTC
CASSYAGGYNEQFF
>-|TRBD1|TRBV5-8|TRBJ1-5
TGTGCCAGCAGCTCAACCGGGACAGTGAATCAGCCCCAGCATTTT
CASSSTGTVNQPQHF
>-|-|TRBV11-2|TRBJ2-7
TGTGCCAGCAGCTTAGTCCCCCCGTACGAGCAGTACTTC
CASSLVPPYEQYF
>-|-|TRBV6-1|TRBJ1-5
TGTGCCAGCAGTGAGGAGAGCCCATTTTACAACAATCAGCCCCAGCATTTT
CASSEESPFYNNQPQHF
>-|-|TRBV15|TRBJ1-5
TGTGCCACCAGCAGAGATCATCGGGCACAGGGTCAGCATTTT
CATSRDHRAQGQHF